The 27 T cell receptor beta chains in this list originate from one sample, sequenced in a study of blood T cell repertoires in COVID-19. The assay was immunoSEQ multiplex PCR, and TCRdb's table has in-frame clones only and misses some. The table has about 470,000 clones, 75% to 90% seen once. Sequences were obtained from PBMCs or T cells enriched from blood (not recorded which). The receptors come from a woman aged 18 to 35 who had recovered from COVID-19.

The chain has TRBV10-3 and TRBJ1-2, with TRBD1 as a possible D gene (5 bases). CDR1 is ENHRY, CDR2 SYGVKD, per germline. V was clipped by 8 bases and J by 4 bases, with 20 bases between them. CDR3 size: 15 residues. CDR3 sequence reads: CAIAGREDITYGYTF. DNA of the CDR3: TGTGCCATCGCGGGGAGGGAGGACATAACCTATGGCTACACCTTC.

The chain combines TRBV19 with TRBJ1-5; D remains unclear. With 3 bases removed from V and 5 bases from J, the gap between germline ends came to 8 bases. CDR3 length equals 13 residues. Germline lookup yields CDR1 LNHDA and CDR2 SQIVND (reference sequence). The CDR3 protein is CASSIMQDQPQHF. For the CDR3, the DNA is TGTGCCAGTAGTATTATGCAGGATCAGCCCCAGCATTTT.

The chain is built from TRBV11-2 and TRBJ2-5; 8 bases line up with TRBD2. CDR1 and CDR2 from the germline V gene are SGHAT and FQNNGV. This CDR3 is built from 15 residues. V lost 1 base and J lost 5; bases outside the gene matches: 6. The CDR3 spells CASSLVGGEGETQYF. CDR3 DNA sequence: TGTGCCAGCAGCTTAGTCGGGGGGGAAGGGGAGACCCAGTACTTC.

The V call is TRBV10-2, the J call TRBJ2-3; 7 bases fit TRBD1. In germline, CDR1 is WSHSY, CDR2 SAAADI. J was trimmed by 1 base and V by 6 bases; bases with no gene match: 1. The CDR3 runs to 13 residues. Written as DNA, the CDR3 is TGCGCCAGCAGAGACAGGGGCACAGATACGCAGTATTTT. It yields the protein CASRDRGTDTQYF.

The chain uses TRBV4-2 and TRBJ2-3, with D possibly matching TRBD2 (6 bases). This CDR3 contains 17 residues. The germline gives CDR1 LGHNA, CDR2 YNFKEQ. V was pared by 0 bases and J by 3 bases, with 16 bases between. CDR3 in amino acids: CASSQEVGTAGTDTQYF. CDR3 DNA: TGTGCCAGCAGCCAAGAAGTGGGGACGGCGGGGACAGATACGCAGTATTTT.

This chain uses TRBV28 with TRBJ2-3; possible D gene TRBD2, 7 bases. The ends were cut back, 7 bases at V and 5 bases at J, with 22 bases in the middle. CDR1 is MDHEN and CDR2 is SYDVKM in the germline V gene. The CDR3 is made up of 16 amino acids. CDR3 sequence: CASIQQGGALGDTQYF. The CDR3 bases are TGTGCCAGCATCCAACAGGGAGGGGCCCTGGGAGATACGCAGTATTTT.

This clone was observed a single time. As DNA, the CDR3 is TGTGCCAGCAGCTTCCCGCGTGGGGGCGGCTCGACCTATGGCTACACCTTC. Encoded protein: CASSFPRGGGSTYGYTF. The chain is built from TRBV11-2 and TRBJ1-2, with D tentatively TRBD1 (6 bases). Germline CDR1 SGHAT, CDR2 FQNNGV. This CDR3 has 17 residues. Trimming cost V 3 bases and J 4 bases, with 21 bases left between them.

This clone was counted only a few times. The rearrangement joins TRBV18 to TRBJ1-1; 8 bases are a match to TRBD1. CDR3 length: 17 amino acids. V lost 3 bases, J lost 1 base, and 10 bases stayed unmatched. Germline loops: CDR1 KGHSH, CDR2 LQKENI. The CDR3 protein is CASSPFGAGQENTEAFF. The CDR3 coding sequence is TGTGCCAGCTCACCTTTCGGGGCGGGACAGGAGAACACTGAAGCTTTCTTT.

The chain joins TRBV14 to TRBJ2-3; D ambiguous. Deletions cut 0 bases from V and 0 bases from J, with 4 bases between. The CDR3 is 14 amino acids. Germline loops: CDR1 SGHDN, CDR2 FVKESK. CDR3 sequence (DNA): TGTGCCAGCAGCCAAGAGAGTAGCACAGATACGCAGTATTTT. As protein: CASSQESSTDTQYF. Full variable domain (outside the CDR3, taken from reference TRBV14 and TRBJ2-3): EAGVTQFPSHSVIEKGQTVTLRCDPISGHDNLYWYRRVMGKEIKFLLHFVKESKQDESGMPNNRFLAERTGGTYSTLKVQPAELEDSGVYFCASSQESSTDTQYFGPGTRLTVL.

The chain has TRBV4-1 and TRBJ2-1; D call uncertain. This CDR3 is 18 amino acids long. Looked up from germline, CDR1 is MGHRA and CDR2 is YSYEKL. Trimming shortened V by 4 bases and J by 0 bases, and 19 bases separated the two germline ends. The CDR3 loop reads CASSLVSVLSSSYNEQFF. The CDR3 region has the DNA TGCGCCAGCAGCCTTGTGTCCGTCCTTTCTAGCTCCTACAATGAGCAGTTCTTC.

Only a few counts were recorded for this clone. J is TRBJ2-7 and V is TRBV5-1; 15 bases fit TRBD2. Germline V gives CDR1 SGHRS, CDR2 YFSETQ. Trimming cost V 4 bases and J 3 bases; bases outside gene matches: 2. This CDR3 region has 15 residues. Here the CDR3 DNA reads TGCGCCAGCAGCCCGGGACTAGCGGGGGGCTACGAGCAGTACTTC. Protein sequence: CASSPGLAGGYEQYF.

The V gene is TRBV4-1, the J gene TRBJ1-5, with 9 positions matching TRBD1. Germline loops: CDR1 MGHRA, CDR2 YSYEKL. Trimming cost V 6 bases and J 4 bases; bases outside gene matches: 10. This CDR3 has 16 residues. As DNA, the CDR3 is TGCGCCAGCAGTCGTTCGGGACAGGGCGTAAATCAGCCCCAGCATTTT. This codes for CASSRSGQGVNQPQHF.

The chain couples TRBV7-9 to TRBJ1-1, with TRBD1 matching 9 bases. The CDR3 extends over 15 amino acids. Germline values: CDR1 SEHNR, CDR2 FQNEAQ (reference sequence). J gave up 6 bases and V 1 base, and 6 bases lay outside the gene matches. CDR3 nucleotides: TGTGCCAGCAGCTTAGGGGACAGGGAGTGGGCTGAAGCTTTCTTT. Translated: CASSLGDREWAEAFF.

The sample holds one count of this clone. CDR3 in amino acids: CASSLRDRPYEQYF. The CDR3 DNA sequence: TGCGCCAGCAGCCTCCGGGACAGGCCCTACGAGCAGTACTTC. This chain links TRBV4-1 with TRBJ2-7; 8 nucleotides align to TRBD1. This CDR3 is built from 14 residues. The germline V gene encodes CDR1 MGHRA and CDR2 YSYEKL. Trimming cost V 4 bases and J 2 bases; bases outside gene matches: 4.

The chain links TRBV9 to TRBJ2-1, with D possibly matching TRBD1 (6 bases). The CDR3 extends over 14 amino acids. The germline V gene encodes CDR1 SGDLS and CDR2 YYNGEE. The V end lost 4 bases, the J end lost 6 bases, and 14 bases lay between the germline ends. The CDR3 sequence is CASSPRQVLNEQFF. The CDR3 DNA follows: TGTGCCAGCAGCCCGAGACAGGTCCTCAATGAGCAGTTCTTC.

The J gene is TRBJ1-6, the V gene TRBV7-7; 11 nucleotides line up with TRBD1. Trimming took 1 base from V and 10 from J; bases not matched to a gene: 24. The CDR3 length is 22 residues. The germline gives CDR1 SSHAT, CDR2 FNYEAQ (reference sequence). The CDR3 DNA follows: TGTGCCAGCAGCTTAGTTATGTGGGTTCTTGGGACAGGGGGTAGGTATCGATCACCCCTCCACTTT. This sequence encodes CASSLVMWVLGTGGRYRSPLHF. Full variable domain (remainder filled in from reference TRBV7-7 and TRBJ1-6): GAGVSQSPRYKVTKRGQDVTLRCDPISSHATLYWYQQALGQGPEFLTYFNYEAQPDKSGLPSDRFSAERPEGSISTLTIQRTEQRDSAMYRCASSLVMWVLGTGGRYRSPLHFGNGTRLTVT.

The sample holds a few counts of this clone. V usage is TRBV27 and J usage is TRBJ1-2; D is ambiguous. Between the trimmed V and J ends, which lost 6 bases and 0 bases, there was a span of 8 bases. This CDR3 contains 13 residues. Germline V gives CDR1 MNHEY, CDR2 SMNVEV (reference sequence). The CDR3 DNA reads TGTGCCAGCAGCCCCATAGCTAACTATGGCTACACCTTC. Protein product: CASSPIANYGYTF.

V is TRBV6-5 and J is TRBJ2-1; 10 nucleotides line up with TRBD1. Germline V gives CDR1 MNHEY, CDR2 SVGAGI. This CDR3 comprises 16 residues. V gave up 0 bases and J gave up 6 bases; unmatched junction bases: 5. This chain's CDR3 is CASSYSRTGGSNEQFF. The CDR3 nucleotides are TGTGCCAGCAGTTACTCCCGGACAGGGGGGTCCAATGAGCAGTTCTTC.

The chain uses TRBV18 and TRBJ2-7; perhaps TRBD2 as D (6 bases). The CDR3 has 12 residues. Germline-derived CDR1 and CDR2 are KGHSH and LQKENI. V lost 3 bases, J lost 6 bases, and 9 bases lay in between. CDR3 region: CASSPGGGEQYF. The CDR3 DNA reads TGTGCCAGCTCACCCGGGGGAGGCGAGCAGTACTTC.

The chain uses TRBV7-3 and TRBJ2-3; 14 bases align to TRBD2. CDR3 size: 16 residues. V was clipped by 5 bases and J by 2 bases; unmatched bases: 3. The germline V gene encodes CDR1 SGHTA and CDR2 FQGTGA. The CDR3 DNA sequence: TGTGCCAGCAGCAAGACTAGCGGGGGGGCCACAGATACGCAGTATTTT. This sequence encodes CASSKTSGGATDTQYF.

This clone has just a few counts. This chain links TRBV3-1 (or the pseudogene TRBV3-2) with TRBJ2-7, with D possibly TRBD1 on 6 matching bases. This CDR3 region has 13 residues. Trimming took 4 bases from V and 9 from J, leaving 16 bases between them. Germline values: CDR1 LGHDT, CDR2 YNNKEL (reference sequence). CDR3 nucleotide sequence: TGTGCCAGCAGCCCAGAAAGTAGCAGGGGGCAGTACTTC. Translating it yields CASSPESSRGQYF.

The CDR3 nucleotides are TGTGCCAGCAGCCCGACAGGGGAGGAAAAACTGTTTTTT. Encoded protein: CASSPTGEEKLFF. The chain combines TRBV7-3 with TRBJ1-4, with 8 bases aligning to TRBD1. The trim removed 5 bases at V and 8 bases at J, leaving 4 bases unmatched. The CDR3 is 13 residues long. The germline V gene has CDR1 SGHTA and CDR2 FQGTGA.

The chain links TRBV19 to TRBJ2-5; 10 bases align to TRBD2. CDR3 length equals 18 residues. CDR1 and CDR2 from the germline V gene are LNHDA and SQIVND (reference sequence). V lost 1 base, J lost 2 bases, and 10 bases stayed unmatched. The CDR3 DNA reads TGTGCCAGTAGTATAGTTCTAGCGGGGGCAGGATTTCAAGAGACCCAGTACTTC. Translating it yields CASSIVLAGAGFQETQYF.

The CDR3 DNA is TGTGCCAGCAGCCAAGGGCCGGAGGGCTACACCTTC. Amino acids: CASSQGPEGYTF. This chain links TRBV3-1 (or the pseudogene TRBV3-2) with TRBJ1-2; D uncertain. The germline CDR1 and CDR2 sequences are LGHDT and YNNKEL (reference sequence). V dropped 1 base and J dropped 8 bases, with 8 bases sitting between them. The CDR3 has 12 residues.

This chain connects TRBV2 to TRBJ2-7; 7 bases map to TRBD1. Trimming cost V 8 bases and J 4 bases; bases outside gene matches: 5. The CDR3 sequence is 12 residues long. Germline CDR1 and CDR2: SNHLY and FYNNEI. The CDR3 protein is CASSTGKYEQYF. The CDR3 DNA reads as TGTGCCAGCTCGACAGGGAAATACGAGCAGTACTTC.

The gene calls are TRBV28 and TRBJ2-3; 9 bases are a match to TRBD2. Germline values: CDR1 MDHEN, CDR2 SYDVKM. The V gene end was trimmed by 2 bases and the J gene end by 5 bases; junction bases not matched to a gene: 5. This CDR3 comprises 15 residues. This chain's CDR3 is CASSLGGGAIDTQYF. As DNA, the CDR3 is TGTGCCAGCAGTTTAGGCGGGGGGGCCATAGATACGCAGTATTTT. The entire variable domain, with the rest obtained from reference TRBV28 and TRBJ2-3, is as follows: DVKVTQSSRYLVKRTGEKVFLECVQDMDHENMFWYRQDPGLGLRLIYFSYDVKMKEKGDIPEGYSVSREKKERFSLILESASTNQTSMYLCASSLGGGAIDTQYFGPGTRLTVL.

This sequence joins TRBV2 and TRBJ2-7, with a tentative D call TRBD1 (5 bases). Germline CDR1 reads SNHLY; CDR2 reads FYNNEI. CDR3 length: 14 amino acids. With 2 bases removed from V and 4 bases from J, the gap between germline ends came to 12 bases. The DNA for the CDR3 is TGTGCCAGCAGTGAATATTGGCAGGGTTACGAGCAGTACTTC. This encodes CASSEYWQGYEQYF.